Following are 10 T cell receptor beta chains from one sample sequenced in a study of regulatory T cells in long-lasting Graves disease. Indicated time point: newly diagnosed GD, antithyroid drugs for less than 3 months. With RNA extracted from PBMCs as input, the TCR library was made. Construction of the TCR beta libraries employed iRepertoire HTBI primers in conjunction with Arm-PCR of CDR3 regions. TCRdb re-called the multiplex PCR reads with MiXCR, one entry per CDR3 protein. The sample lists roughly 320,000 distinct CDR3 sequences, 16% occurring once. A further study also used this sample, focusing on T cells in Graves' hyperthyroidism and ophthalmopathy.

The material sequenced was peripheral blood mononuclear cells (PBMCs), taken at new diagnosis, from a patient treated with antithyroid drugs. Receptors originate from a man between 35 and 55 years old with Graves disease.

This clonotype was picked up many times. This chain links TRBV30 with TRBJ2-2, with 7 bases aligning to TRBD1. The CDR3 runs to 14 residues. Germline V gene data show CDR1 as GTSNPN and CDR2 as SVGIG (reference sequence). V was pared by 3 bases and J by 6 bases, with 7 bases of the junction left unmatched. The CDR3 DNA sequence: TGTGCCTGGAGGACAGGGCCAGGGGCCGGGGAGCTGTTTTTT. Translated, it gives CAWRTGPGAGELFF.

This clonotype was seen repeatedly, ten times or more. V and J are TRBV12-3 or TRBV12-4 and TRBJ2-1; TRBD1 is a possible D gene (7 bases). The CDR3 extends over 15 amino acids. V was clipped by 4 bases and J by 9 bases, with 19 bases between them. In DNA, the CDR3 is TGTGCCAGCAGTTCCGCAGGGGGGCCCTATGCTGAGCAGTTCTTC. It specifies CASSSAGGPYAEQFF.

V usage is TRBV12-5 and J usage is TRBJ2-1; 8 bases agree with TRBD1. With 7 bases clipped from V and 2 bases from J, the junction kept 4 bases outside the gene matches. This CDR3 contains 14 residues. The germline V gene encodes CDR1 LGHNT and CDR2 FRNRAP. The CDR3 DNA reads as TGTGCTAGTGCCCCGGGACAGGCCTACAATGAGCAGTTCTTC. It is translated as CASAPGQAYNEQFF.

Concerning this clonotype: One end of the junction is discordant with germline, which a read error may explain. This rearrangement joins TRBV2 to TRBJ1-2; D gene uncertain. The CDR3 runs to 13 residues. Germline CDR1 and CDR2: SNHLY and FYNNEI. The CDR3 sequence: CASGEGRGYGYTF. The CDR3 DNA reads as TGTGCCAGCGGTGAAGGTCGGGGCTATGGCTACACCTTC. The whole variable domain, remainder taken from reference TRBV2 and TRBJ1-2, is EPEVTQTPSHQVTQMGQEVILRCVPISNHLYFYWYRQILGQKVEFLVSFYNNEISEKSEIFDDQFSVERPDGSNFTLKIRSTKLEDSAMYFCASGEGRGYGYTFGSGTRLTVV.

V gene TRBV2 combines with J gene TRBJ1-2; 9 bases agree with TRBD1. Germline V CDR1 and CDR2: SNHLY, FYNNEI. CDR3 length: 13 residues. J was trimmed by 4 bases and V by 6 bases; bases with no gene match: 3. The CDR3 DNA follows: TGTGCCAGCAGAGGGGACAGGGTCTATGGCTACACCTTC. Protein sequence: CASRGDRVYGYTF. Combining the CDR3 with reference TRBV2 and TRBJ1-2 gives the whole variable domain EPEVTQTPSHQVTQMGQEVILRCVPISNHLYFYWYRQILGQKVEFLVSFYNNEISEKSEIFDDQFSVERPDGSNFTLKIRSTKLEDSAMYFCASRGDRVYGYTFGSGTRLTVV.

In its sample, this clonotype was seen many times. This sequence joins TRBV20-1 and TRBJ2-3; D remains ambiguous. Trimming pared 3 bases from V and 4 bases from J, leaving 8 bases between. The germline gives CDR1 DFQATT, CDR2 SNEGSKA (reference sequence). The CDR3 sequence is 12 residues long. The CDR3 reads CSASMGSDTQYF. The CDR3 coding sequence is TGCAGTGCTAGTATGGGTTCAGATACGCAGTATTTT.

In this sample, this clonotype turned up once. V and J are TRBV3-1 and TRBJ2-1; 10 nucleotides align to TRBD1. V lost 1 base, J lost 16 bases, and 4 bases stayed unmatched. Germline V gives CDR1 LGHDT, CDR2 YNNKEL (reference sequence). The CDR3 is 12 amino acids. Here the CDR3 reads CASSQVGTGEFF. CDR3 coding DNA: TGTGCCAGCAGCCAAGTAGGGACAGGGGAATTCTTC.

J is TRBJ2-5 and V is TRBV24-1, with 8 nucleotides matching TRBD2. After removal of 0 bases from V and 5 bases from J, the junction contained 7 bases not matched to a gene. Germline lookup yields CDR1 KGHDR and CDR2 SFDVKD. The CDR3 has 16 amino acids. The CDR3, as DNA: TGTGCCACCAGTGATTTGCGGGAGGGGGATGATGAGACCCAGTACTTC. Protein product: CATSDLREGDDETQYF.

This clonotype was detected a few times. It may be a read error: a sequence one base away is much more abundant. The chain's CDR3 is CAWSVTHQPQHF. The CDR3 region has the DNA TGTGCCTGGAGTGTCACGCATCAGCCCCAGCATTTT. The rearrangement joins TRBV30 to TRBJ1-5; unclear D gene. CDR3 length: 12 amino acids. V gave up 0 bases and J gave up 5 bases, with 5 bases separating them. Germline CDR1 is GTSNPN and CDR2 is SVGIG (reference sequence).

This clonotype came up many times. The chain combines TRBV12-5 with TRBJ2-3; D remains unclear. The germline gives CDR1 LGHNT, CDR2 FRNRAP. This CDR3 has 11 amino acids. V lost 5 bases and J lost 5, with 5 bases in between. The CDR3 here is CASGQLDTQYF. The DNA for the CDR3 is TGTGCTAGTGGTCAACTAGATACGCAGTATTTT.